This T cell receptor beta chain stems from a study of Tregs in tolerant kidney transplant recipients. Study at large: The nonmyeloablative bone marrow transplants came from related graft donors, with transient mixed chimerism. Notes on the study in general: Changing PCR primers prevented nucleotide comparison between some patients' samples.

Thawed PBMCs were FACS-sorted into unstimulated CD4+CD25+CD127- regulatory T cells, CD4+CD25- non-regulatory cells, CD4 and CD8 cells. The junction had 9 bases not matched to a gene; V was cut back by 4 bases and J by 7 bases. There are 14 residues in the CDR3. Germline V CDR1 and CDR2: SGHDT, YYEEEE. Clones were sequenced by immunoSEQ multiplex PCR, and TCRdb holds only the in-frame ones, with some missing. The sample comprises 100,000 to 120,000 clones, around 89% of which are singletons, and approximately 0.3% rests with the top ten. As to this clone: Its antigen is undetermined.

The receptor's source is a human donor who received a combined kidney and bone marrow transplant. Sample: CD4+ T cells from blood, taken before the transplant. The chain couples TRBV5-6 to TRBJ2-7; 9 bases align to TRBD1. This CDR3 reads CASSRGGTGHEQYF. CDR3 bases: TGTGCCAGCAGCCGGGGCGGGACAGGGCATGAGCAGTACTTC.